Included here is one T cell receptor beta chain sequence, with context. The authors' processing: Cell counts per sample came from amplifying reference gene primers. The protocol was immunoSEQ multiplex PCR, while the TCRdb copy is restricted to in-frame clones and leaves out a portion. V and J calls and clone size come straight from that table; D and trimming were deduced from the DNA. The sample carries some 530,000 clones, around 85% recorded once. The source of the sample is a study of blood T cell repertoires in COVID-19. Study information: Collection of acute and convalescent COVID-19 samples took place in the United States, Italy and Spain.

Trimming took 5 bases from V and 2 from J; bases not matched to a gene: 3. The CDR3 consists of 16 residues. CDR1 and CDR2 from the germline V gene are MNHEY and SMNVEV (reference sequence). Participants were placed into cohorts based on the clinical history they reported. This TCR was recovered from a woman in her sixties or seventies who had recovered from COVID-19. Input material: PBMCs or T cells enriched from blood (not recorded which). The rearrangement uses TRBV27 and TRBJ2-1; TRBD2 matches 13 bases. Here the CDR3 DNA reads TGTGCCAGCAGTCCTACTAGCGGGGGGGCCTACAATGAGCAGTTCTTC. Amino acids: CASSPTSGGAYNEQFF.